This T cell receptor beta chain was identified in a study of a mutant IDH1 vaccine in newly diagnosed glioma. Across the study: Patients had received radiotherapy, temozolomide, or both previously, most receiving both. Whole-study findings and limits: Pseudoprogression apparently tracked independently of changes in top peripheral T cell clonotypes.

Here immunoSEQ multiplex PCR was the method, and the copy in TCRdb shows in-frame clones only, minus some. The table lists roughly 35,000 clones, approximately 86% of them singletons. The time point here: baseline, week 1 (first vaccination visit). As to treatment: pre-vaccination baseline after standard-of-care therapy. Donors harbored newly found WHO grade 3 or 4 IDH1-mutant, ATRX-lost astrocytomas. Points on this clone: Its antigen is unidentified.

Germline CDR1 reads SNHLY; CDR2 reads FYNNEI. The J segment lost 10 bases and the V segment lost 7 bases, leaving 5 bases of the junction unmatched. The CDR3 is 12 residues long. The sequencing here drew on PBMCs, taken from a glioma patient treated with radiotherapy, temozolomide or both. The sequence derives from a woman aged 40-49 years with glioma. The chain employs TRBV2 and TRBJ2-3; 10 positions agree with TRBD2. Written as DNA, the CDR3 is TGTGCCAGCACTGGGACTAGCGAGGCGCAGTATTTT. Protein product: CASTGTSEAQYF. Filled out from reference TRBV2 and TRBJ2-3, the complete variable domain reads EPEVTQTPSHQVTQMGQEVILRCVPISNHLYFYWYRQILGQKVEFLVSFYNNEISEKSEIFDDQFSVERPDGSNFTLKIRSTKLEDSAMYFCASTGTSEAQYFGPGTRLTVL.